The TCR beta chain under discussion was sequenced for a study of T cell responses to AZD1222 COVID-19 vaccine. This clone was observed once. Generated by immunoSEQ multiplex PCR, the TCRdb table keeps only in-frame clones and is missing some. The sample shows 250,000 to 300,000 clones, almost 95% of them seen only once. This CDR3 comprises 17 residues. V dropped 6 bases and J dropped 0; count of bases not matched to a gene: 11. The germline CDR1 and CDR2 sequences are MNHEY and SMNVEV (reference sequence). The V and J genes are TRBV27 and TRBJ2-7, with TRBD1 matching over 10 bases. This specimen consisted of peripheral blood, obtained 28 days after the second AZD1222 dose. The TCR comes from an adult who received the AZD1222 COVID-19 vaccine. The CDR3 bases are TGTGCCAGCAGGGTTACAGGACAGGGGGTAAGCTCCTACGAGCAGTACTTC. Translation: CASRVTGQGVSSYEQYF.